A selection of T cell receptor beta chains follows, all from one sample in a study of CD8+ T cells in alopecia areata. Data came from immunoSEQ multiplex PCR; TCRdb stores just in-frame clones and leaves some out. The sample lists around 65,000 clones, roughly 44% occurring once. Sequenced material: CD8+ T cells sorted from blood, taken at week 0. Receptor source: a human donor with alopecia areata. CDR3s include the opening cysteine and the closing phenylalanine or tryptophan. The D gene is left open where the match is weak. Clone size appears in some rows only: once, few, many, or a class for an expanded clone.

>14|NA|TRBV15|NA|TRBJ1-5
TGTGCCACCAGCAACATAACAGGGAATCAGCCCCAGCATTTT
CATSNITGNQPQHF
>15|NA|TRBV6-5|NA|TRBJ2-5
TGTGCCAGCAGGAGTGAACCCTCAGTACAAGAGACCCAGTACTTC
CASRSEPSVQETQYF
>12|NA|TRBV27|NA|TRBJ2-1
TGTGCCAGCAGTTCTCCCGGGACCCTCCCGTTCTTC
CASSSPGTLPFF
>15|TRBD2|TRBV7-8|NA|TRBJ2-7
TGTGCCAGCAGCCCCCTAGGCGGGAGGGTCTACGAGCAGTACTTC
CASSPLGGRVYEQYF
>18|TRBD2|TRBV29-1|NA|TRBJ2-7
TGCAGCGTTGAAGAAACGGAGGCTAGCGGGAGGGCCTTCGGGGAGCAGTACTTC
CSVEETEASGRAFGEQYF
>12|NA|TRBV29-1|NA|TRBJ2-2
TGCAGCGTCCCGGGGTCCACCGGGGAGCTGTTTTTT
CSVPGSTGELFF
>19|TRBD2|TRBV28|few|TRBJ2-3
TGTGCCAGCAGTTCTCGTATAGCGGGAGGGCCCTCCGGCACAGATACGCAGTATTTT
CASSSRIAGGPSGTDTQYF
>18|TRBD2|TRBV7-6|few|TRBJ2-3
TGTGCCAGCAGCTTAGACGATCCCATAGCGGGAGAGGCAGATACGCAGTATTTT
CASSLDDPIAGEADTQYF
>13|TRBD2|TRBV2|few|TRBJ2-7
TGTGCCAGCAGGGGGGGGTCTCCGTACGAGCAGTACTTC
CASRGGSPYEQYF
>15|TRBD2|TRBV2|NA|TRBJ2-7
TGTGCCAGCAGAGAGACTAGCGGGACATACTACGAGCAGTACTTC
CASRETSGTYYEQYF
>13|NA|TRBV19|many|TRBJ2-2
TGTGCCAGTAGTATCCAGGTACCCGGGGAGCTGTTTTTT
CASSIQVPGELFF
>14|NA|TRBV29-1|NA|TRBJ2-7
TGCAGCGTTGTATGGCAGGGCCGAACCTACGAGCAGTACTTC
CSVVWQGRTYEQYF
>15|TRBD2|TRBV7-9|NA|TRBJ2-3
TGTGCCAGCGGACTAGCGGGGGGGACCACAGATACGCAGTATTTT
CASGLAGGTTDTQYF
>14|TRBD1|TRBV23-1|few|TRBJ2-7
TGCGCCAGCAGTCAATCAACAGGGGCCTACGAGCAGTACTTC
CASSQSTGAYEQYF
>13|TRBD1|TRBV30|NA|TRBJ2-1
TGTGCCTGGAGTCCGGGACAGGGGAATGAGCAGTTCTTC
CAWSPGQGNEQFF
>15|NA|TRBV30|NA|TRBJ2-2
TGTGCCTCGCTGACAGGCACCTCAGTCACCGGGGAGCTGTTTTTT
CASLTGTSVTGELFF
>16|TRBD2|TRBV7-3|once|TRBJ2-3
TGTGCCAGCAGCTCAGATAGCGGGAGGTCCCCAGATACGCAGTATTTT
CASSSDSGRSPDTQYF
>14|NA|TRBV19|NA|TRBJ2-7
TGTGCCAGTAGTGACATGCCAGGATCCGACGAGCAGTACTTC
CASSDMPGSDEQYF
>16|NA|TRBV9|NA|TRBJ1-2
TGTGCCAGCAGCGTAGAGGCAGGCCAATCTTCATATGGCTACACCTTC
CASSVEAGQSSYGYTF
>19|TRBD2|TRBV7-9|NA|TRBJ2-1
TGTGCCAGCAGCTTAGTCGAGCGGGAGGGCCCTTTCTCCTACAATGAGCAGTTCTTC
CASSLVEREGPFSYNEQFF
>14|NA|TRBV7-2|NA|TRBJ2-7
TGTGCCAGCAGCCCCCGACAGGGACTCTACGAGCAGTACTTC
CASSPRQGLYEQYF
>15|NA|TRBV30|once|TRBJ2-7
TGTGCCTGGAGTGTAGGGGGACTACCTCCCTACGAGCAGTACTTC
CAWSVGGLPPYEQYF
>15|TRBD2|TRBV6-1|once|TRBJ2-3
TGTGCCAGCAGTGAAGCTAGCGGGAGGGCAGATACGCAGTATTTT
CASSEASGRADTQYF
>14|NA|TRBV15|NA|TRBJ1-1
TGTGCCACCAGCAGAGATCTCGGACCCACTGAAGCTTTCTTT
CATSRDLGPTEAFF
>13|NA|TRBV19|NA|TRBJ2-7
TGTGCCAGTAGTATAAAGGTCAGCTACGAGCAGTACTTC
CASSIKVSYEQYF
>15|TRBD1|TRBV7-3|NA|TRBJ2-7
TGTGCCAGCAGCCAGAGACAGGGTACATTCAACGAGCAGTACTTC
CASSQRQGTFNEQYF
>14|NA|TRBV19|NA|TRBJ1-2
TGTGCCAGTAGTATTACCCACGGGCCTTCTGGCTACACCTTC
CASSITHGPSGYTF
>13|TRBD1|TRBV27|few|TRBJ2-7
TGTGCCAGCAGTTTGAGGGACAGCTACGAGCAGTACTTC
CASSLRDSYEQYF
>13|NA|TRBV6-5|NA|TRBJ1-1
TGTGCCAGCAGTGCCACGGTGGAAACTGAAGCTTTCTTT
CASSATVETEAFF
>15|NA|TRBV9|many|TRBJ1-3
TGTGCCAGCAGCGTAGAGGAGGGACTCGGAAACACCATATATTTT
CASSVEEGLGNTIYF
>15|TRBD2|TRBV14|once|TRBJ2-5
TGTGCCAGCAGCCAATCTAGCGGGAAGGGAGAGACCCAGTACTTC
CASSQSSGKGETQYF
>15|NA|TRBV7-6|NA|TRBJ2-1
TGTGCCAGCAGCCCCCGCCTGGTAGGGGTAGAAAAGCAGTTCTTC
CASSPRLVGVEKQFF
>13|TRBD2|TRBV29-1|NA|TRBJ2-7
TGCAGCGTCCTAGTGGGGGAGGGCTTGGAGCAGTACTTC
CSVLVGEGLEQYF
>14|NA|TRBV7-9|few|TRBJ2-7
TGTGCCAGCAGCTTACCCAGCGACCCCTACGAGCAGTACTTC
CASSLPSDPYEQYF
>16|NA|TRBV7-9|NA|TRBJ2-5
TGTGCCAGCAGTCACCTGGGTGGTCAGGGTCAAGAGACCCAGTACTTC
CASSHLGGQGQETQYF
>15|TRBD2|TRBV28|few|TRBJ2-7
TGTGCCAGCAGCCCAGCCGGGACTAGCGGGTACGAGCAGTACTTC
CASSPAGTSGYEQYF
>14|TRBD1|TRBV27|NA|TRBJ2-1
TGTGCCAGCAGTTCCGGGACAGGGGTTAATGAGCAGTTCTTC
CASSSGTGVNEQFF
>14|TRBD2|TRBV6-5|few|TRBJ2-7
TGTGCCAGCAGTTACTCCGGGGGGGACTACGAGCAGTACTTC
CASSYSGGDYEQYF
>14|NA|TRBV29-1|NA|TRBJ2-2
TGCAGCGTTGAAGATGGCGGGGCCACCGGGGAGCTGTTTTTT
CSVEDGGATGELFF
>12|NA|TRBV5-1|NA|TRBJ2-7
TGCGCCAGCAGCTTGACGGGGATCGAGCAGTACTTC
CASSLTGIEQYF
>11|NA|TRBV29-1|few|TRBJ1-2
TGCAGCGTACCCGCCGCATATGGCTACACCTTC
CSVPAAYGYTF